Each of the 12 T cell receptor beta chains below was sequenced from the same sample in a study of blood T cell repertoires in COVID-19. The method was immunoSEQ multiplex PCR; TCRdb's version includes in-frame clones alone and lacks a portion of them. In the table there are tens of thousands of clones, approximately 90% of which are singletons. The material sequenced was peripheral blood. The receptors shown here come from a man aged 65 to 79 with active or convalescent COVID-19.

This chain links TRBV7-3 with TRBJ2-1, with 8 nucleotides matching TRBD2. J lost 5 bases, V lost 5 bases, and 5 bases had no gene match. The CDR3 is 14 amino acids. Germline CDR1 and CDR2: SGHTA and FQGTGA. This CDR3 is CASSATGLDNEQFF. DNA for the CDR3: TGTGCCAGCAGCGCCACGGGACTAGACAATGAGCAGTTCTTC.

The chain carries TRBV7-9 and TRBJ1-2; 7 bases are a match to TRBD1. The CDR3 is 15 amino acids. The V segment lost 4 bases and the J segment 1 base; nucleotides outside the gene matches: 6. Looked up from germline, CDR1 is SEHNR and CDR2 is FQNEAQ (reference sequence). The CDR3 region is CASSSWDRDNYGYTF. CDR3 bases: TGTGCCAGCAGCTCCTGGGACAGAGATAACTATGGCTACACCTTC.

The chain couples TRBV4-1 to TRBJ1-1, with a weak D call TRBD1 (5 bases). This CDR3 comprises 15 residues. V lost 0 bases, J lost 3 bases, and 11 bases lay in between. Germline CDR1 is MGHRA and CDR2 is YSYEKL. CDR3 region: CASSQEGREDTEAFF. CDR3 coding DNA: TGCGCCAGCAGCCAAGAGGGCAGGGAAGACACTGAAGCTTTCTTT.

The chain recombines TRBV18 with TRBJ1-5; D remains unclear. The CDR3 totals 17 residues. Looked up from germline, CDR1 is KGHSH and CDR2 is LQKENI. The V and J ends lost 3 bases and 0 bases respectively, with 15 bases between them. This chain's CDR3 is CASSPAAPRGSNQPQHF. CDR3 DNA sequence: TGTGCCAGCTCACCCGCGGCGCCTCGGGGTAGCAATCAGCCCCAGCATTTT.

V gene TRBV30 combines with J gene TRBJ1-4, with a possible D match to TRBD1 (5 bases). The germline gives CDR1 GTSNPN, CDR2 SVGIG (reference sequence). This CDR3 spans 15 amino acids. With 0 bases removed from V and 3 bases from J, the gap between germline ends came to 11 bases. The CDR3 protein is CAWSVGSGSNEKLFF. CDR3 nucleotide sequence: TGTGCCTGGAGTGTTGGGTCAGGGTCTAATGAAAAACTGTTTTTT.

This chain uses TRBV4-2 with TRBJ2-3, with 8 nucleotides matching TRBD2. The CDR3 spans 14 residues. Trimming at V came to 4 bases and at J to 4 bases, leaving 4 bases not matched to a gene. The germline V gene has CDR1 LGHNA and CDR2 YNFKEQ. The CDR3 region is CASSPGLAPDTQYF. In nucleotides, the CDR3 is TGTGCCAGCAGCCCCGGACTAGCTCCAGATACGCAGTATTTT.

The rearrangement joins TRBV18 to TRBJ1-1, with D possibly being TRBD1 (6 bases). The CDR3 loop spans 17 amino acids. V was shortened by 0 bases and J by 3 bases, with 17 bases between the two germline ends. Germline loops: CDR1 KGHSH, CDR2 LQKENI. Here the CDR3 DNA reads TGTGCCAGCTCACCACCGACCCAGGGGCAGGACTACACTGAAGCTTTCTTT. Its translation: CASSPPTQGQDYTEAFF.

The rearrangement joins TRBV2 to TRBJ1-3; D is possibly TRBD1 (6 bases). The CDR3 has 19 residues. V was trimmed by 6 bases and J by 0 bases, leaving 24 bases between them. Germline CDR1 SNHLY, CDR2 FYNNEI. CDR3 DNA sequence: TGTGCCAGCAGACAAGGGGGACAAAAGAAATTACGCTCTGGAAACACCATATATTTT. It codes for CASRQGGQKKLRSGNTIYF.

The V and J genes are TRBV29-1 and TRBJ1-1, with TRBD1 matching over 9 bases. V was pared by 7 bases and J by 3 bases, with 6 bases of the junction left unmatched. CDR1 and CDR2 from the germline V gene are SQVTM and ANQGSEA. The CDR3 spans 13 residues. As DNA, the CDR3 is TGCAGCGGAGGGACAGGGATGGACACTGAAGCTTTCTTT. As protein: CSGGTGMDTEAFF.

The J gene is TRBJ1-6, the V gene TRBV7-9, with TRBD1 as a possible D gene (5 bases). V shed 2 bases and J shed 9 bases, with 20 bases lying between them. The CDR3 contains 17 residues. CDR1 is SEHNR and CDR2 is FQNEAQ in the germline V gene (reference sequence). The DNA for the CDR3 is TGTGCCAGCAGCTTAATCCCCCTGGCAGGGAATGGTTCACCCCTCCACTTT. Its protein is CASSLIPLAGNGSPLHF. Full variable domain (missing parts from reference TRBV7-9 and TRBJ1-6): DTGVSQNPRHKITKRGQNVTFRCDPISEHNRLYWYRQTLGQGPEFLTYFQNEAQLEKSRLLSDRFSAERPKGSFSTLEIQRTEQGDSAMYLCASSLIPLAGNGSPLHFGNGTRLTVT.

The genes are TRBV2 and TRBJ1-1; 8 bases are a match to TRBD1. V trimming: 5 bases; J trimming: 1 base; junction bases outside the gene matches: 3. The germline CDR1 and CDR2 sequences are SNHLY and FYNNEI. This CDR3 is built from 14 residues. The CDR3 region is CASSRDRRNTEAFF. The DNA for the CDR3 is TGTGCCAGCAGTCGGGACAGGAGGAACACTGAAGCTTTCTTT.

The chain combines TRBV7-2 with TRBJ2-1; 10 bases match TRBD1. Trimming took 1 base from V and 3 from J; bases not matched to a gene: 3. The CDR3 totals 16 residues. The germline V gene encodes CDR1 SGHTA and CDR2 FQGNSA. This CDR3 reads CASSLVRDRGYNEQFF. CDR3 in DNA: TGTGCCAGCAGCTTAGTACGGGACAGGGGCTACAATGAGCAGTTCTTC. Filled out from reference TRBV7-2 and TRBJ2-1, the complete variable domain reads GAGVSQSPSNKVTEKGKDVELRCDPISGHTALYWYRQSLGQGLEFLIYFQGNSAPDKSGLPSDRFSAERTGGSVSTLTIQRTQQEDSAVYLCASSLVRDRGYNEQFFGPGTRLTVL.